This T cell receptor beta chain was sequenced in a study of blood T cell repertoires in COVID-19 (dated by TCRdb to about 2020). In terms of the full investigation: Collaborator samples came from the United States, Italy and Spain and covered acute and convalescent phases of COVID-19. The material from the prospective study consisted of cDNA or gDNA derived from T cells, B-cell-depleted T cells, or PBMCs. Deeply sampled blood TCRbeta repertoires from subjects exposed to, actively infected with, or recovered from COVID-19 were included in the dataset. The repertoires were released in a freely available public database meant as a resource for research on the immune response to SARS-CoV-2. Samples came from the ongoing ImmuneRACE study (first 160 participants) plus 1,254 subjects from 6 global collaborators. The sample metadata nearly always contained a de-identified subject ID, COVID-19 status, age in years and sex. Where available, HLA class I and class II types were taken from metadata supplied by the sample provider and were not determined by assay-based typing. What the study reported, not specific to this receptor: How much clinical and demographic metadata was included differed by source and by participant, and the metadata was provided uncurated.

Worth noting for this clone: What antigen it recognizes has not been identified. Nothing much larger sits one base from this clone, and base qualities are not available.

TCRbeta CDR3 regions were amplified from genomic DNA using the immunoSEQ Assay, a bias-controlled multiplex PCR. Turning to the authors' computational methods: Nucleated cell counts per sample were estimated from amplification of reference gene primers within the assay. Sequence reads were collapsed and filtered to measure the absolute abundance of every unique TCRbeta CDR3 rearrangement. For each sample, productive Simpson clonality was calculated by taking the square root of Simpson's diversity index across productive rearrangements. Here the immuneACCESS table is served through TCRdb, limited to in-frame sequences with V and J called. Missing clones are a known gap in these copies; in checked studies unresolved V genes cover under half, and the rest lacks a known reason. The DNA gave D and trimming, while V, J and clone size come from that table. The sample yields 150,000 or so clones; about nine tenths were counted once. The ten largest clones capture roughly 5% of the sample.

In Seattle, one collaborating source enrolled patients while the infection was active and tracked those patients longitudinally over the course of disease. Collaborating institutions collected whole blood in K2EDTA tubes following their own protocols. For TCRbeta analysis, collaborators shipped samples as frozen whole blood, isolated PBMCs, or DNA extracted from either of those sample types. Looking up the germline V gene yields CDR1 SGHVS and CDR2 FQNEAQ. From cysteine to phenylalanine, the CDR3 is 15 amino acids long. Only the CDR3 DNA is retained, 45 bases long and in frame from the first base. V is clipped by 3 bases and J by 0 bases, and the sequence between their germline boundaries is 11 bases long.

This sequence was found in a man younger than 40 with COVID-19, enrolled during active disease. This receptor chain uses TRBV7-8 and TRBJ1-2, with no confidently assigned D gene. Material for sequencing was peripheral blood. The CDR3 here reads CASSLRQLTNYGYTF. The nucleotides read TGTGCCAGCAGCTTGAGGCAGCTTACTAACTATGGCTACACCTTC.